The T cell receptor beta chain under discussion was sequenced for a study of long-term antiretroviral therapy in people with HIV (dated by TCRdb to between 2021 and 2023). Broadly, across the study: The earliest samples were collected roughly a decade before the 2015 WHO recommendation for immediate ART, at a time when ART was usually postponed until CD4 counts fell. Whether ART initiation and durable HIV suppression were associated with changes in peripheral blood TRB repertoire composition and diversity was tested in a retrospective serial study. The cohort contributed roughly 190 cryopreserved PBMC samples from 30 adults with confirmed HIV infection, collected serially over a mean of approximately six years (range 1-12). Of the approximately 28 participants with HIV, eleven were female. Test extractions of a monoclonal T-cell line alongside a few dozen polyclonal samples showed no cross-contamination during QIAcube processing.

The immunoSEQ hsTCRB v3.0 assay was used at survey level resolution for TRB variable region sequencing. The target sequencing depth for TRB was about 40,000-50,000 T-cell genomes per sample. An Illumina MiSeq with a v3 150-cycle kit was used to sequence the pooled TRB libraries. Under the source paper's analysis protocol: Repertoire analysis ran in R within a reproducible Nextflow workflow covering QC, data transformation and analysis. LymphoSeq2, an R package for exploring AIRR-Seq data, was used to implement the custom analyses. After excluding a few samples that yielded fewer than 5000 total TRB sequences, 188 HIV repertoires remained for analysis. Among the 170 to 200 retained HIV repertoires, approximately 59 were collected before ART initiation and roughly 130 after ART initiation. Repertoires were downsampled to 5000 TRB nucleotide sequences, and summary statistics were averaged over 100 downsampling iterations. The analysis kept only TRB sequences whose CDR3 regions were at least seven amino acids long. Diversity was assessed using a clonality score derived from Shannon entropy and using the Gini coefficient. In the repertoire networks, any two of the top 5000 CDR3 amino acid sequences were linked whenever the two sequences differed by an edit distance of one. GLIPH2 predicted antigen specificity groups and MHC restriction for TRB CDR3 amino acid sequences. Known CMV, EBV, HIV or tissue antigen associations were flagged by matching CDR3 amino acid sequences against VDJdb and McPAS-TCR. Pre-ART, post-ART and control groups were compared with Wilcoxon signed-rank tests and Holm-Bonferroni correction. The table comes from immuneACCESS by way of TCRdb, which keeps in-frame sequences with V and J called. Part of the clones is missing from these tables; in studies checked, under half for an unresolved V gene and the rest for unknown reasons. V and J calls and clone size are those listed in that table; D and trimming were worked out from the DNA. The sample table shows tens of thousands of clones, and 85% to 95% are seen once. Just over 3.5% of the sample is in the top ten clones.

CDR1 is given as LGHNA and CDR2 as YSLEER, both from the germline V gene. The germline ends are 10 bases apart after V is trimmed by 2 bases and J by 3 bases. The CDR3 holds 14 amino acids from the cysteine to the phenylalanine. Only the CDR3 region is kept as DNA, spanning 42 bases read in frame from base 1. Of note for this clone: The antigen it recognizes is unknown. No quality values exist for individual bases; no much larger clone is one base distant.

Participants were included only if at least one PBMC sample before ART initiation and at least two post-ART samples were available. Every participant with HIV received treatment in the United States of America. Before DNA extraction, cryopreserved samples of about 0.95-10 million PBMC were thawed and then washed. At the time of the earliest PBMC sample for each participant with HIV, ages ranged from roughly 20 to 54 years. Per participant, PBMC samples came from 1-4 timepoints prior to ART initiation and 2-8 timepoints following ART initiation, for a median of 7 samples. Serial HIV viral load, CD4+ T-cell count, ART history and demographic data were obtained for every participant. Using a Qiagen kit on a QIAcube, genomic DNA was extracted from unsorted PBMC, with samples processed in batches of 12. Results and caveats for the whole study, not just this receptor: Because pre-ART samples had limited cell numbers, unsorted PBMC were profiled rather than sorted CD4+ and CD8+ T cells. Because PBMC availability was limited, only the TCR beta chain was sequenced, with no alpha chain pairing. Inferences about post-ART repertoire changes were limited because no data were available on ART adherence, viral resistance or therapy changes. Expanded TRB clones identified before ART initiation dominated the repertoire across all time points, though the dominance fluctuated and decreased in many PLHIV after ART. A significant increase in TRB diversity was found to be associated with ART initiation, although TRB diversity was observed to remain significantly below that of transplant donor controls even after long-term ART. Narrower CDR3 length ranges were observed in HIV repertoires than in controls, and an antigen-experienced repertoire with only a slight naive shift after ART was suggested by the network structure. The samples span the years 2004 to 2017, and the ART regimens used at that time may not be as effective as current regimens.

This sequence originates from a woman aged 50 to 65 with HIV. The sequencing here drew on unsorted PBMCs, taken 4.1 years after starting antiretroviral therapy. The V gene is TRBV4-3 and the J gene is TRBJ1-1; too little of a D gene remains to name it. At the DNA level, the sequence is TGCGCCAGCAGCCAACTCATGGCGGACACTGAAGCTTTCTTT. It encodes CASSQLMADTEAFF.